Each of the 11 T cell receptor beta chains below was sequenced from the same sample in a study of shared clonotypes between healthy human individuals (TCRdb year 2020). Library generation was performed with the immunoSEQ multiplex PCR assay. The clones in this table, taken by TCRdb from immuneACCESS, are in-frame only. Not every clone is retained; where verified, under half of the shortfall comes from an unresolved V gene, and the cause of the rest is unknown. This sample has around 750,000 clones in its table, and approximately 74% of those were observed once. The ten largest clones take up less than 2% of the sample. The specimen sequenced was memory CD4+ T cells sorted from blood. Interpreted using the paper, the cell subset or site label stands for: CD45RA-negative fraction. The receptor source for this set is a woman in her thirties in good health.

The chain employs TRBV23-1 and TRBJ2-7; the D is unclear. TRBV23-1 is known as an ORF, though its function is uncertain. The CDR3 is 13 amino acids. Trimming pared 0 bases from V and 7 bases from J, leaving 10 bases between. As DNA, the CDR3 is TGCGCCAGCAGTCAATCTAAGACAACTGAGCAGTACTTC. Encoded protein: CASSQSKTTEQYF.

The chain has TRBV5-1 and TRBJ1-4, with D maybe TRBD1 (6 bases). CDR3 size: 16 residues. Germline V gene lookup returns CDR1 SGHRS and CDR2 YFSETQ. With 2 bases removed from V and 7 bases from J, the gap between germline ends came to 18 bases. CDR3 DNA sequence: TGCGCCAGCAGCTTTCGGGGGACATCTATTGCTGAAAAACTGTTTTTT. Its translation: CASSFRGTSIAEKLFF.

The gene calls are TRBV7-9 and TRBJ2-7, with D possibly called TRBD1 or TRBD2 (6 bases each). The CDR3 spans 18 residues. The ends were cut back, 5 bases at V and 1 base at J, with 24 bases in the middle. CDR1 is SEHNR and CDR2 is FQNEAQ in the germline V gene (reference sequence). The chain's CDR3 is CASSEGGNSRGLSYEQYF. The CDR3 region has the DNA TGTGCCAGCAGCGAAGGCGGGAACTCCAGGGGCCTTTCCTACGAGCAGTACTTC.

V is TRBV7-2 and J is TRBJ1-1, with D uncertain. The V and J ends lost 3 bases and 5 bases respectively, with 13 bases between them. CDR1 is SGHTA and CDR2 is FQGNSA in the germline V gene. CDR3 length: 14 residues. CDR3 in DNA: TGTGCCAGCAGCTTGGACCTAAGATGGACTGAAGCTTTCTTT. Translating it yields CASSLDLRWTEAFF.

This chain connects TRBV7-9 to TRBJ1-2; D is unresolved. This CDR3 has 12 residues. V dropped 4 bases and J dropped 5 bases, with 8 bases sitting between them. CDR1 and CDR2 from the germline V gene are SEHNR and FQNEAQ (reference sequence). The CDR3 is CASSSTYYGYTF. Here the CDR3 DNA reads TGTGCCAGCAGCTCAACTTATTATGGCTACACCTTC.

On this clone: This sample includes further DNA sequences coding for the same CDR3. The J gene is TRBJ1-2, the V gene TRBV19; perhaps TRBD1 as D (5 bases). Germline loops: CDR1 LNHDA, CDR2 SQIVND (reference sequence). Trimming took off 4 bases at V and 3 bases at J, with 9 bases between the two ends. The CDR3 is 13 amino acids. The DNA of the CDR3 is TGTGCCAGTAGTAGGCAGGGAGACTATGGCTACACCTTC. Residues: CASSRQGDYGYTF.

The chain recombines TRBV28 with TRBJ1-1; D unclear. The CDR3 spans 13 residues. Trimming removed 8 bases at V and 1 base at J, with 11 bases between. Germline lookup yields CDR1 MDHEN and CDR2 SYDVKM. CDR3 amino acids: CASEPERNTEAFF. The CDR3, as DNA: TGTGCCAGCGAACCCGAGAGGAACACTGAAGCTTTCTTT.

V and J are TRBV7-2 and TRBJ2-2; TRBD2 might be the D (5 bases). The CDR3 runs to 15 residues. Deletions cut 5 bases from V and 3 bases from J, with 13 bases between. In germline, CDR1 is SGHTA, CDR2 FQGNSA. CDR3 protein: CASSLYFGDTGELFF. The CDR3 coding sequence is TGTGCCAGCAGCCTTTACTTCGGGGACACCGGGGAGCTGTTTTTT.

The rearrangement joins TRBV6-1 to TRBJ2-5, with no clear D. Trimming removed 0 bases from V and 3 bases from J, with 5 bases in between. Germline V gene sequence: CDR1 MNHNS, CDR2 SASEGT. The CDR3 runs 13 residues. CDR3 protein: CASSEASEETQYF. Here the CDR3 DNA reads TGTGCCAGCAGTGAAGCGTCGGAAGAGACCCAGTACTTC.

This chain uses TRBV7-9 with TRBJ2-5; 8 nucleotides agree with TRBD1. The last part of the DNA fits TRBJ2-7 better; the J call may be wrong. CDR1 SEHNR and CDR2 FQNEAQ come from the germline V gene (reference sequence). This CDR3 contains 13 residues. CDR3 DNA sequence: TGTGCCAGCAGCCATGGACAGGGCTACGAGCAGTACTTC. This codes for CASSHGQGYEQYF.

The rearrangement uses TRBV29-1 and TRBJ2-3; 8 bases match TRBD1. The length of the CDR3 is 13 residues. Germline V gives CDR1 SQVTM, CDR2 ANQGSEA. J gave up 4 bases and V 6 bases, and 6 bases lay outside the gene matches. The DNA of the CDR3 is TGCAGCGTGCGCAGGGGGCAGGCAGATACGCAGTATTTT. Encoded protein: CSVRRGQADTQYF.